The present T cell receptor (beta chain) was sequenced within a study of siplizumab effects on memory and regulatory T cells. The CDR3 extends over 13 amino acids. Looked up from germline, CDR1 is SGHRS and CDR2 is YFSETQ. Trimming shortened V by 0 bases and J by 7 bases, and 10 bases separated the two germline ends. Sequencing used immunoSEQ multiplex PCR; TCRdb keeps in-frame clones, though not all of them. The sample lists 60,000 to 65,000 clones; less than 80% were seen once. Material: memory CD4+ T cells sorted from blood. V usage is TRBV5-1 and J usage is TRBJ1-1; D unclear. The TCR originated in a human donor in good health. CDR3 residues: CASSLEHFGEAFF. For the CDR3, the DNA is TGCGCCAGCAGCTTGGAACACTTTGGTGAAGCTTTCTTT.